The clone carrying this TCR beta chain was seen more than once but under ten times. The antigen is undetermined. A junction boundary mismatches the germline segment, possibly from a read error. Read sequence stops 3 residues before the CDR3 end, and the germline J gene provides the missing end. Other DNA sequences from this sample encode an identical CDR3 as well. The sample originates from a study of T cell clonality in common variable immunodeficiency. Libraries were prepared by immunoSEQ multiplex PCR; TCRdb keeps only in-frame clonotypes and omits some of them. Sampling found approximately 45,000 clones, none seen once. Germline CDR1 reads DFQATT; CDR2 reads SNEGSKA (reference sequence). This CDR3 is 18 amino acids long. General study results and limits: Shared TCRbeta clones were fewer between CVID subjects than controls. Patient heterogeneity in the CVID cohort limited correlations between repertoire features and clinical complications.

This TCR was sampled from a person between 18 and 75 years old in good health. The sequencing input was peripheral blood mononuclear cells. The gene calls are TRBV20-1 and TRBJ1-3; 7 bases fit TRBD1. The sequenced CDR3 bases are TGCAGTGCTAGAGATGGGGGACAGCTCGCTCTCTCTGGAAACACA. Its protein is CSARDGGQLALSGNT. The entire CDR3 sequence reads CSARDGGQLALSGNTIYF.